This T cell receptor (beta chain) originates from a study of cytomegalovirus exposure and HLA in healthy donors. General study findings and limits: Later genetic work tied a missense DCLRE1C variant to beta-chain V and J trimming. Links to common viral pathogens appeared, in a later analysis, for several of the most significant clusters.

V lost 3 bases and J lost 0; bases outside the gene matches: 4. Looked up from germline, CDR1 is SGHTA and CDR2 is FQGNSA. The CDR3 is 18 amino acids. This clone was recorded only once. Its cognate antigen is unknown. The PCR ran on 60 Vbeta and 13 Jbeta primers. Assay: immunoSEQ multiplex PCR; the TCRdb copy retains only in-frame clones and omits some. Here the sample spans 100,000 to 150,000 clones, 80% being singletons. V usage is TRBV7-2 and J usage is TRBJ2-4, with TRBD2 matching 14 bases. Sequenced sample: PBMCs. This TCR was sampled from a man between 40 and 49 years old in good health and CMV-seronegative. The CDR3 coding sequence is TGTGCCAGCAGCTTTCGACTAGCGGGAGGGGAAGCCAAAAACATTCAGTACTTC. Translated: CASSFRLAGGEAKNIQYF.